Listed here is a single T cell receptor beta chain. Germline-derived CDR1 and CDR2 are SQVTM and ANQGSEA. The CDR3 has 12 amino acids. Germline trimming cut 6 bases from V and 5 bases from J; bases unmatched to any gene: 4. The sample comes from a study of blood T cell repertoires in COVID-19. Study-level information: From T cells, B-cell-depleted T cells, or PBMCs came the material, which was cDNA or gDNA.

The protocol was immunoSEQ multiplex PCR, while the TCRdb copy is restricted to in-frame clones and leaves out a portion. This table holds 180,000 or so clones, approximately 86% found once. Sample: peripheral blood. The chain couples TRBV29-1 to TRBJ1-1; TRBD1 agrees at 9 bases. This receptor was obtained from a man aged 70-80 years with acute or convalescent COVID-19. The CDR3 DNA follows: TGCAGCGTGGACAGGGGAGGAACTGAAGCTTTCTTT. As protein: CSVDRGGTEAFF.